Sequencing of this TCR beta chain was carried out in a study of cytomegalovirus exposure and HLA in healthy donors (dated by TCRdb to the late 2010s). Regarding the complete study: In an earlier analysis of under 750 of the donors, roughly 300 Gb of sequence data and 100 million or so unique TCR beta sequences from 150 million to 200 million T cells were reported. About 300 gigabases of sequencing data and tens of millions of unique TCR sequences were included in an early release covering around 600 HLA-typed donors. The genetic ancestry cluster associated with self-reported Caucasian donors included roughly 84% of the approximately 400 genotyped donors. The aim of the study was to test whether cataloging public T cell receptors could identify signatures of past pathogen exposure. Using immunosequencing, the study profiled T cell repertoires from about 610 subjects and related those repertoires to cytomegalovirus serostatus. In addition to the first cohort of approximately 650 subjects, a separate validation cohort of 130 or so different subjects was used. High-throughput TCR immunosequencing, statistical association of individual TCRs with disease status, and machine learning were combined to predict cytomegalovirus infection status. A later analysis re-examined previously published TCR beta repertoires from more than 650 donors and added high-resolution HLA genotyping to investigate patterns of TCR occurrence. In the later analysis, no new phenotypic data were used to find candidate immune exposures; instead, reliance was placed on TCR beta sequences and their occurrence across donors. To decide whether each TCR beta V gene segment behaved as functional or pseudogenic, an earlier analysis of 587 of the donors relied on high-throughput TCR beta sequencing. Donor age, sex, ethnicity and CMV serostatus were compiled alongside the repertoire data. A later genetic analysis used genome-wide SNP genotypes for about 65% of the 666 donors, treating that subset as a discovery cohort. All discovery cohort repertoires had been generated using a single sequencing platform. HLA typing covered class I and class II loci at four-digit resolution. Typing coverage differed by locus: A, B, C, DRB1 and DQB1 were typed in roughly 629-640 donors, DQA1 in 500 to 550, DPA1 in 600 to 610, and DPB1 in just under 480. Four to six DR-DQ haplotypes were handled as single units for association and clustering, since linkage in the cohort was strong. On average, roughly 250,000 unique TCR beta nucleotide sequences were sequenced per donor among 300 to 500 genotyped donors of the cohort, with roughly a sixth of those sequences being non-productive. General conclusions and limits of the study: Sequencing depth was assumed to be roughly uniform across donors in the presence/absence analyses, though that assumption may not hold. It was suggested by the authors that the approach could potentially be generalized to other disease states and immunological phenotypes. A later analysis found that HLA-associated TCR beta chains were more clonally expanded and had lower generation probabilities than equally common non-associated chains. CMV serostatus was the only immune exposure information available for the cohort. Across donors, most TCR sequences were observed very rarely, whereas some public TCRs were present in many individuals. Because some donors lacked HLA typing at each locus, the association tests relied only on the typed subset. A cluster of highly shared sequence variants was judged likely to be a technical artifact of the sequencing pipeline. When HLA alleles, especially DR and DQ, strongly co-occurred, TCR associations were difficult to assign to individual alleles. The classifier was reported to diagnose cytomegalovirus status with high specificity and sensitivity in both the original and validation cohorts. At a false discovery rate of 0.05, a later analysis linked some 17,000 TCR beta sequences to specific HLA alleles. Linkage disequilibrium might explain the correlated functional status among segregating V segments, but an unknown experimental factor could not be ruled out. A further reported finding was that TCR beta sequences accurately predicted the HLA-A and HLA-B alleles for most subjects in the first cohort. According to a later analysis, most CMV-associated TCR beta chains appeared to be HLA-restricted, and the HLA associations seemed to be driven largely by CMV exposure. In a later genetic analysis, a missense DCLRE1C variant was associated with V-gene and J-gene trimming of TCR beta chains, and the association was replicated in an independent cohort. According to a later analysis, parvovirus B19, influenza, CMV and Epstein-Barr virus appeared linked to several top co-occurrence clusters. The study listed 150 to 200 TCR beta chains as associated with cytomegalovirus. According to a later genetic analysis, donors in an Asian-associated ancestry cluster had fewer N-insertions in productive TCRs than the approximately 630-donor mean. Some IMGT-functional V segments, including TRBV6-2 and TRBV6-3, could not be told apart with the 87-base-pair reads, so those segments were excluded. This cohort had only TCR beta chains sequenced, and the lack of alpha or paired-chain data limited which features could be detected. In a later analysis, TCR association rates were found to vary across HLA loci, with the most associated TCRs seen for DRB1 alleles and the fewest for HLA-C alleles. The earlier analysis of approximately 560 of the donors excluded seventeen rarely observed V segments, including chromosome 9 orphons, because counts were too low. In an earlier analysis of fewer than 750 of the donors, most TCR beta V segments were observed in productive rearrangements about 87% or about 30% of the time, broadly matching IMGT annotations. In vitro tests confirmed that a few of the cytomegalovirus-associated TCR beta chains recognize cytomegalovirus antigens.

The cohort comprised fewer than 700 healthy bone marrow donors. At the time of sampling, all cohort members were nominally healthy, though unrecorded immune exposures were likely present. The donor was CMV seronegative and belonged to the group of several hundred seronegative cohort members. A peripheral blood sample was provided by each donor, and peripheral blood mononuclear cells were used for TCR beta sequencing. The Qiagen DNeasy Blood Extraction Kit was used to extract genomic DNA from the blood cell samples. The library relied on the immunoSEQ multiplex PCR assay. For the multiplex PCR, a mixture combining 60 forward primers for TCR Vbeta segments and 13 reverse primers for TCR Jbeta segments was used. The CDR3 region of rearranged TCR beta genes was amplified from genomic DNA with a multiplex PCR assay. The amplified TCR beta libraries were sequenced on the Illumina HiSeq System as 87-base-pair reads. The authors' analysis ran thus. A later analysis tallied 75 million to 95 million unique TCR beta chains across the 666 repertoires, and approximately 9.9 million of those chains were shared by two or more donors. Raw reads were error-corrected and collapsed into unique sequences with a nearest-neighbor algorithm that merged closely related sequences to remove PCR and sequencing errors. V, D and J gene segments were assigned by aligning CDR3 sequences to IMGT reference sequences. Each retained sequence needed at least a six-nucleotide match to both a V gene segment and a J gene segment. Rearrangements were called productive when the CDR3 lacked stop codons and stayed in frame with V and J; all others were non-productive. CDR3 was defined by IMGT convention, running from the second conserved V-encoded cysteine to the conserved J-encoded phenylalanine. The earlier analysis of about 610 of the donors excluded any sequence lacking an unambiguous match to a single V gene segment. In an earlier analysis of almost 600 of the donors, a V segment was called functional when productive rearrangements were above 56.7%, and segregating when the standard deviation between donors exceeded 5%. A statistical classification framework was built to diagnose cytomegalovirus status from the catalog of TCR beta chain sequences. A later analysis assigned V and J genes by comparing TCR nucleotide sequences with IMGT/GENE-DB human TR gene sequences. The TCRdist pipeline was used in a later analysis to assign CDR3 sequences and most-parsimonious VDJ recombination scenarios. In a later analysis, each TCR beta chain was defined by its CDR3 amino acid sequence together with its V-gene family, and reads lacking a unique V-gene family were excluded. A later analysis removed 600 or so highly shared, low-generation-probability nucleotide sequences to deal with suspected cross-contamination and a sequencing artifact. For each public chain, a later analysis derived a clonal expansion index from normalized ranks of inferred template counts within each repertoire. A later analysis computed generation probabilities with a VDJ recombination model fitted to out-of-frame rearrangements, and checked the results against IGoR. A later analysis scored TCR-TCR, TCR-HLA and TCR-CMV co-occurrence with hypergeometric tests, applying a repertoire-size bias correction to TCR pairs. False discovery rates were estimated in a later analysis by permuting HLA or CMV assignments 20 times. In a later analysis, co-occurring TCRs were grouped using DBSCAN, and TCRdist sequence similarity was added for clustering within HLA-allele-positive subsets. For co-occurrence clustering, repertoires with fewer than 30,000 or more than 120,000 public chains were excluded, along with five repertoires with anomalous nucleotide sharing. The clones in this table, taken by TCRdb from immuneACCESS, are in-frame only. Not every clone is retained; where verified, under half of the shortfall comes from an unresolved V gene, and the cause of the rest is unknown. Clone size and the V and J calls come from that table; the DNA yielded D and trimming. In this sample the table shows some 160,000 clones, 65% to 80% of which occur a single time. The top ten clonotypes cover under 2% of the sample.

The cysteine opens and the phenylalanine closes a CDR3 of 14 amino acids. Only the CDR3 portion is preserved as DNA: 42 bases, with reading frame beginning at the first base. CDR1 and CDR2 are read off the germline V gene (reference sequence) as SEHNR and FQNEAQ. V has 5 bases trimmed and J has 6 bases trimmed; junction bases matching no gene number 4. A note on this clone: The specificity of this receptor is unknown. Base quality data are lacking; no much larger clone is found one base away.

The V and J genes are TRBV7-9 and TRBJ1-1; 12 central bases correspond to TRBD1. This TCR was sampled from a woman in her 30s in good health and CMV-seronegative. Sequences were obtained from PBMCs. The nucleotide sequence reads as follows: TGTGCCAGCAGCGGGGGACAGGGGGCCGCTGAAGCTTTCTTT. The resulting protein is CASSGGQGAAEAFF. The entire variable domain, with the stretches around the CDR3 drawn from the reference TRBV7-9 and TRBJ1-1 proteins, is DTGVSQNPRHKITKRGQNVTFRCDPISEHNRLYWYRQTLGQGPEFLTYFQNEAQLEKSRLLSDRFSAERPKGSFSTLEIQRTEQGDSAMYLCASSGGQGAAEAFFGQGTRLTVV.